Below, 8 T cell receptor beta chains from the same sample are listed, as sequenced in a study of blood T cell repertoires in COVID-19. Profiled with immunoSEQ multiplex PCR; TCRdb holds only in-frame clones, not every one. This sample has some 100,000 clones, with less than 80% found just once. Sample: peripheral blood. These receptors all stem from a man in his fifties or sixties with acute or convalescent COVID-19.

The chain links TRBV6-5 to TRBJ2-1; 9 positions agree with TRBD2. J was trimmed by 7 bases and V by 0 bases; bases with no gene match: 7. The CDR3 is made up of 16 amino acids. CDR1 and CDR2 from the germline V gene are MNHEY and SVGAGI. The CDR3 loop reads CASSYSGGGARNEQFF. Written as DNA, the CDR3 is TGTGCCAGCAGTTACTCGGGCGGGGGGGCACGAAATGAGCAGTTCTTC.

The chain couples TRBV19 to TRBJ1-6; D is unresolved. Per germline, CDR1 LNHDA and CDR2 SQIVND (reference sequence). The CDR3 length is 14 residues. V lost 3 bases and J 10 bases, leaving 13 bases between the germline ends. In DNA, the CDR3 is TGTGCCAGTAGTATCACACGGAGAGTCTCACCCCTCCACTTT. As protein: CASSITRRVSPLHF.

The J gene is TRBJ2-2, the V gene TRBV7-9, with 7 bases fitting TRBD2. Losses at the gene ends were 11 bases for V and 0 bases for J; bases not matched to a gene: 3. The CDR3 covers 13 residues. Germline CDR1 is SEHNR and CDR2 is FQNEAQ (reference sequence). The CDR3 DNA follows: TGTGCCCTAGCGGACGCGAACACCGGGGAGCTGTTTTTT. Translating it yields CALADANTGELFF.

The V call is TRBV9, the J call TRBJ2-2, with 12 bases fitting TRBD2. Germline V gives CDR1 SGDLS, CDR2 YYNGEE. V gave up 0 bases and J gave up 5 bases; unmatched junction bases: 5. The CDR3 totals 17 residues. CDR3 loop: CASSVASGGARTGELFF. CDR3 sequence (DNA): TGTGCCAGCAGCGTAGCTAGCGGGGGGGCAAGGACCGGGGAGCTGTTTTTT.

The chain has TRBV7-8 and TRBJ2-3; the D gene is possibly TRBD2 (6 bases). Trimming removed 2 bases from V and 2 bases from J, with 11 bases in between. Germline lookup yields CDR1 SGHVS and CDR2 FQNEAQ. This CDR3 is 15 amino acids long. CDR3 bases: TGTGCCAGCAGCTTAATAACTAGCAACACAGATACGCAGTATTTT. Its protein product is CASSLITSNTDTQYF.

CDR3: CASRLGDSPLHF. CDR3 in DNA: TGTGCCAGTCGCCTAGGCGATTCACCCCTCCACTTT. The chain carries TRBV19 and TRBJ1-6; D ambiguous. Germline values: CDR1 LNHDA, CDR2 SQIVND (reference sequence). This CDR3 is built from 12 residues. Deletions cut 8 bases from V and 8 bases from J, with 10 bases between. Based on the CDR3 plus reference TRBV19 and TRBJ1-6, the full variable domain is DGGITQSPKYLFRKEGQNVTLSCEQNLNHDAMYWYRQDPGQGLRLIYYSQIVNDFQKGDIAEGYSVSREKKESFPLTVTSAQKNPTAFYLCASRLGDSPLHFGNGTRLTVT.

The rearrangement joins TRBV11-3 to TRBJ2-1; the match to TRBD2 covers 10 bases. V shed 4 bases and J 9 bases; nucleotides not matched to a gene: 3. CDR3 length equals 13 residues. CDR1 SGHNT and CDR2 YENEEA come from the germline V gene. CDR3 nucleotides: TGTGCCAGCAGCTGGGGACTAGCGAGTGAGCAGTTCTTC. Translated: CASSWGLASEQFF. The variable domain in full, with the rest retrieved from reference TRBV11-3 and TRBJ2-1, is EAGVVQSPRYKIIEKKQPVAFWCNPISGHNTLYWYLQNLGQGPELLIRYENEEAVDDSQLPKDRFSAERLKGVDSTLKIQPAELGDSAVYLCASSWGLASEQFFGPGTRLTVL.

V and J are TRBV9 and TRBJ1-2; possibly TRBD1 for D (6 bases). Germline values: CDR1 SGDLS, CDR2 YYNGEE. Trimming left V 7 bases short and J 7 bases short, with 14 bases between. The CDR3 length is 12 residues. CDR3 loop: CASFRQARGYTF. The CDR3 coding sequence is TGTGCCAGCTTCAGACAGGCGCGTGGCTACACCTTC.